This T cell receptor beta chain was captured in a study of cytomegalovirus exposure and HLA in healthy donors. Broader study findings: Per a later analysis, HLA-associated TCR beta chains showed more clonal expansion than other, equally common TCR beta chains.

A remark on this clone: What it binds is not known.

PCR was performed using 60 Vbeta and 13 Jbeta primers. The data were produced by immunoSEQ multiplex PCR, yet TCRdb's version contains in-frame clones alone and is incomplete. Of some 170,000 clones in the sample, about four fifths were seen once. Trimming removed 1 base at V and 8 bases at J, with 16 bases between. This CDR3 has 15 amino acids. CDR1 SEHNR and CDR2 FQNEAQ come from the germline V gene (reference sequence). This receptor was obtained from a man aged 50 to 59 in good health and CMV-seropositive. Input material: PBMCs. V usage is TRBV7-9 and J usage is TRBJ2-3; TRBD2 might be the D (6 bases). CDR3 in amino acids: CASSLVGTAYGTQYF. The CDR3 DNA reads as TGTGCCAGCAGCTTAGTAGGGACTGCCTATGGTACGCAGTATTTT.